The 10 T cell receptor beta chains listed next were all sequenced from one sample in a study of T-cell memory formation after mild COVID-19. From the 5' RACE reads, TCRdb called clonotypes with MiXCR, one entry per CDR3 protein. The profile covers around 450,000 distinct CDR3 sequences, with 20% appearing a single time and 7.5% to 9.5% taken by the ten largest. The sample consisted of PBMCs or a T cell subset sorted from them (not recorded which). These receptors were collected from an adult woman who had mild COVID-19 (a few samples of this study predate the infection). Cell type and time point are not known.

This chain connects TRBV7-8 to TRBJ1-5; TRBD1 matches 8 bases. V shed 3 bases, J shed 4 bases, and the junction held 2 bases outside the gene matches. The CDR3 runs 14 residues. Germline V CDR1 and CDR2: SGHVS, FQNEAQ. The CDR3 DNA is TGTGCCAGCAGCTTGACAGGGGAAAATCAGCCCCAGCATTTT. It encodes CASSLTGENQPQHF.

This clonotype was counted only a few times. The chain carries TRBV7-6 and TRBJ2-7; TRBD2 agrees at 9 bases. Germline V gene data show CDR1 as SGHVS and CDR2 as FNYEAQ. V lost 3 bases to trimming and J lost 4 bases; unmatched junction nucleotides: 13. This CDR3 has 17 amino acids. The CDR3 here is CASSFSPGGSGSYEQYF. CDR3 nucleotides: TGTGCCAGCAGCTTCAGCCCAGGGGGTAGCGGGAGTTACGAGCAGTACTTC.

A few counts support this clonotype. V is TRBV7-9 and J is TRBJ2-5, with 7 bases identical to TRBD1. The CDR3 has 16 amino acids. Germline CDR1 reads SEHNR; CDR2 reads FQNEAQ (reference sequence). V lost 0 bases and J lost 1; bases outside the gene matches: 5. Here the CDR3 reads CASSLARDSIQETQYF. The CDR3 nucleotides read TGTGCCAGCAGCTTAGCCCGGGACAGTATCCAAGAGACCCAGTACTTC. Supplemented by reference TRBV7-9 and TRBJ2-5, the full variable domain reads DTGVSQNPRHKITKRGQNVTFRCDPISEHNRLYWYRQTLGQGPEFLTYFQNEAQLEKSRLLSDRFSAERPKGSFSTLEIQRTEQGDSAMYLCASSLARDSIQETQYFGPGTRLLVL.

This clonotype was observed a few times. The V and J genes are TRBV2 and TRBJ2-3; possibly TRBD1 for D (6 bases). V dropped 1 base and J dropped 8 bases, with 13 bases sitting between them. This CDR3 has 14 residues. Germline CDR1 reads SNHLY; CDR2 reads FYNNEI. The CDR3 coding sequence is TGTGCCAGCAGTGAAGGGGCCAGGGGAACTACGCAGTATTTT. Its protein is CASSEGARGTTQYF. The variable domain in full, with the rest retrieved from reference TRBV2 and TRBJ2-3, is EPEVTQTPSHQVTQMGQEVILRCVPISNHLYFYWYRQILGQKVEFLVSFYNNEISEKSEIFDDQFSVERPDGSNFTLKIRSTKLEDSAMYFCASSEGARGTTQYFGPGTRLTVL.

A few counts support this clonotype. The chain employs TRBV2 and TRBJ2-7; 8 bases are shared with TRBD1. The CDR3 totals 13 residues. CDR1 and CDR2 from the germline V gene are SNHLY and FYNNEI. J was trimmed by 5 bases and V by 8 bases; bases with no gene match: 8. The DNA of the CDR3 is TGTGCCAGCTGGGCAGGGGGCAACCACGAGCAGTACTTC. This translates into CASWAGGNHEQYF.

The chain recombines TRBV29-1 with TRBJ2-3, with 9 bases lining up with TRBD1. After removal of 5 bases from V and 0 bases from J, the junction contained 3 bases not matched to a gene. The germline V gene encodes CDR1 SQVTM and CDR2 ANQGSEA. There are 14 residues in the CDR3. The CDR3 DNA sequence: TGCAGCGTTCAGGGACAGGGTAGCACAGATACGCAGTATTTT. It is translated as CSVQGQGSTDTQYF.

CDR3: CASTTPRPRAAYLGAEQFF. CDR3 bases: TGCGCCAGCACCACACCCCGGCCCAGGGCTGCATATCTTGGAGCTGAGCAGTTCTTC. The chain has TRBV23-1 and TRBJ2-1, with a weak D call TRBD1 (5 bases). TRBV23-1 is classed as an ORF, of uncertain function. Trimming stripped 7 bases from V and 9 bases from J, with 34 bases between. The CDR3 has 19 residues.

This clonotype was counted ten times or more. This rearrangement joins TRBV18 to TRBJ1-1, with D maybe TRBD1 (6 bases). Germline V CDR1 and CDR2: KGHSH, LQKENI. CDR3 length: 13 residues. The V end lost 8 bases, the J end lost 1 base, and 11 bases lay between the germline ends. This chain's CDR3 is CASSPGQNTEAFF. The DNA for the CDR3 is TGTGCCAGCAGCCCGGGACAGAACACTGAAGCTTTCTTT.

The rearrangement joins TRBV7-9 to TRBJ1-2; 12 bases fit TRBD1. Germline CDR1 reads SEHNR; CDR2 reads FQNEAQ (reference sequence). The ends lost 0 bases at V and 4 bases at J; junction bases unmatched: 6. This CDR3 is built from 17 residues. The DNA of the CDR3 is TGTGCCAGCAGCTTAGCTGGGACAGGGGGCGTAAGCTATGGCTACACCTTC. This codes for CASSLAGTGGVSYGYTF.

The CDR3 loop reads CAWSIVGYEQYF. CDR3 in DNA: TGTGCCTGGAGCATCGTTGGTTACGAGCAGTACTTC. This rearrangement joins TRBV30 to TRBJ2-7; D is unclear. Per germline, CDR1 GTSNPN and CDR2 SVGIG (reference sequence). The CDR3 has 12 amino acids. V lost 3 bases and J lost 4, with 10 bases in between.